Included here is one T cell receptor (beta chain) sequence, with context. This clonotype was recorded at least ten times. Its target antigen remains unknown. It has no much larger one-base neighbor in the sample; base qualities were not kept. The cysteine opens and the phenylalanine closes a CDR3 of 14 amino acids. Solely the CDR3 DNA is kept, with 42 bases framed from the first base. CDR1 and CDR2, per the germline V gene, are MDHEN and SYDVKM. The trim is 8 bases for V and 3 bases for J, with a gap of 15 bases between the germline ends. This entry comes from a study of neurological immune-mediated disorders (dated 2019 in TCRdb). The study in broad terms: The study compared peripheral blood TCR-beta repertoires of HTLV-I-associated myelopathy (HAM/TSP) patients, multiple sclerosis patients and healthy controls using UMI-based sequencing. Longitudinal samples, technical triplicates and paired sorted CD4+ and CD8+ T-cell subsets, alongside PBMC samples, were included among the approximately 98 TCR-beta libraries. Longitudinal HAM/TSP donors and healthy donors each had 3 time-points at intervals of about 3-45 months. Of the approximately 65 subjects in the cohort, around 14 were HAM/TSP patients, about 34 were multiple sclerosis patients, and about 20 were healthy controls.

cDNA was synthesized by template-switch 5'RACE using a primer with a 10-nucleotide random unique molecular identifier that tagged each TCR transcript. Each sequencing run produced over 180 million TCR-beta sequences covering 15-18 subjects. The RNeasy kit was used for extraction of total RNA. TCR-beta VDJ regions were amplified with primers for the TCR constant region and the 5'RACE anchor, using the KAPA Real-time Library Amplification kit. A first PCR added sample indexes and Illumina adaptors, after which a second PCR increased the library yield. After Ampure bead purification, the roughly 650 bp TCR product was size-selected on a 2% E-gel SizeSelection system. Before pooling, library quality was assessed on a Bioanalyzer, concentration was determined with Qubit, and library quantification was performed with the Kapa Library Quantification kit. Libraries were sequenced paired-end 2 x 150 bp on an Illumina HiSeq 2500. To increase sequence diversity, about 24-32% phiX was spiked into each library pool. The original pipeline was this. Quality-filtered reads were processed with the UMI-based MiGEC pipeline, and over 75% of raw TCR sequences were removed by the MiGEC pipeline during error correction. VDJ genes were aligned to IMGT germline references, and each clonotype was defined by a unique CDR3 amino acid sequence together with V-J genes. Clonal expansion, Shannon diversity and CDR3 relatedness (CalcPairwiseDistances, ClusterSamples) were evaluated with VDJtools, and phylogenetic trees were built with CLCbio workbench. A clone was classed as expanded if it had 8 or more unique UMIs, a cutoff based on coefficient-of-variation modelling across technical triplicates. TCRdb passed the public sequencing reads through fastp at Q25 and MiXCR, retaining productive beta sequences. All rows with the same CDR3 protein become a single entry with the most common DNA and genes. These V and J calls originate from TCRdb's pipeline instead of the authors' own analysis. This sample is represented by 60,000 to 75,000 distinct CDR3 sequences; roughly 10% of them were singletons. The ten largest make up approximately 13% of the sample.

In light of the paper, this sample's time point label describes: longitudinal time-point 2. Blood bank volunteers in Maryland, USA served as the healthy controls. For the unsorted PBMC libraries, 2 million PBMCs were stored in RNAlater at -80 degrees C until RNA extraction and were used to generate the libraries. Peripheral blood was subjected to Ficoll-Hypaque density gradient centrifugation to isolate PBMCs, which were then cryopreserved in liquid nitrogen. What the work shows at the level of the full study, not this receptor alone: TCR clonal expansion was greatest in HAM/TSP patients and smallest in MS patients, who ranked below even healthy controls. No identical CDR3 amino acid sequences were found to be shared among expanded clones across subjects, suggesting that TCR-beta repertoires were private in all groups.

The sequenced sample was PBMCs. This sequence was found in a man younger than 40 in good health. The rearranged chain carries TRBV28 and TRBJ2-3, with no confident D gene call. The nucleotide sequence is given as TGTGCCAGCGAGTCAGGAGAGAGGACAGATACGCAGTATTTT. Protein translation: CASESGERTDTQYF.